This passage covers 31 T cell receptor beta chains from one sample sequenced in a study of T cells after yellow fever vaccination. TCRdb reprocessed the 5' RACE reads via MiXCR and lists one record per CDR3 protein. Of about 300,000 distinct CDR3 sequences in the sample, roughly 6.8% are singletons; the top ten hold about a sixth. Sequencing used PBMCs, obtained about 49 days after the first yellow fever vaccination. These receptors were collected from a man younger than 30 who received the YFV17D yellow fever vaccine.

In nucleotides, the CDR3 is TGTGCCAGCAGCCCTTGGGGAAGCACAGATACGCAGTATTTT. Its protein product is CASSPWGSTDTQYF. The chain combines TRBV5-4 with TRBJ2-3, with D unresolved. Germline V lookup: CDR1 SGHNT, CDR2 YYREEE (reference sequence). The V gene lost 4 bases and the J gene lost 0 bases, with 9 bases spanning the gap. This CDR3 spans 14 amino acids.

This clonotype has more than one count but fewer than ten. This CDR3 is CAWSVNWGVEFF. DNA for the CDR3: TGTGCCTGGAGTGTAAATTGGGGGGTTGAGTTCTTC. The rearrangement links TRBV30 to TRBJ2-1; possibly TRBD2 for D (6 bases). The germline V gene encodes CDR1 GTSNPN and CDR2 SVGIG (reference sequence). V lost 0 bases and J lost 14, with 14 bases in between. This CDR3 contains 12 residues.

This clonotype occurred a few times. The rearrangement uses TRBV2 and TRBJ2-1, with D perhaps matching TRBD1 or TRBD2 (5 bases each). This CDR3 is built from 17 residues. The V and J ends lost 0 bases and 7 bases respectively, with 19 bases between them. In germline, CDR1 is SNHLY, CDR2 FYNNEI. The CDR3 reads CASSEALTAGGSNEQFF. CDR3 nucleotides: TGTGCCAGCAGTGAAGCGCTTACAGCTGGGGGTTCGAATGAGCAGTTCTTC.

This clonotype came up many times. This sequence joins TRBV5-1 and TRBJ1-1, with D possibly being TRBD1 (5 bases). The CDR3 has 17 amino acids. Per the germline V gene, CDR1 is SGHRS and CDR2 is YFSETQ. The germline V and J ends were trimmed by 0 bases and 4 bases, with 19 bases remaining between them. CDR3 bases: TGCGCCAGCAGCTTGGACCCGGGAAACTTTGGGGCCACTGAAGCTTTCTTT. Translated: CASSLDPGNFGATEAFF.

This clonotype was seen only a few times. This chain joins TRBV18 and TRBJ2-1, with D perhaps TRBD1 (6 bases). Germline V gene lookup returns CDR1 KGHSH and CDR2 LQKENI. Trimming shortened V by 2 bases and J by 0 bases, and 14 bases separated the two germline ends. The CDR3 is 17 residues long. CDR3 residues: CASSPFRAGASYNEQFF. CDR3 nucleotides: TGTGCCAGCTCACCATTCCGGGCAGGGGCCTCCTACAATGAGCAGTTCTTC.

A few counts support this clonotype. The CDR3 DNA sequence: TGTGCCAGCAGAGCTCAGGTTTACACTGAAGCTTTCTTT. Its translation is CASRAQVYTEAFF. This chain links TRBV6-4 with TRBJ1-1; D not certain. The germline gives CDR1 MRHNA, CDR2 SNTAGT. The ends were cut back, 6 bases at V and 3 bases at J, with 11 bases in the middle. There are 13 residues in the CDR3.

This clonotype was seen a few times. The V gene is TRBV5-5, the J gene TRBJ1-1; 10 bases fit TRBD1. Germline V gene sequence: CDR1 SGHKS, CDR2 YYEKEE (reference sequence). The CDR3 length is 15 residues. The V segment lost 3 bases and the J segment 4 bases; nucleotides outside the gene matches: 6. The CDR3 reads CASSYRGQGVTEAFF. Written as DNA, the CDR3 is TGTGCCAGCAGCTATCGAGGACAGGGGGTCACTGAAGCTTTCTTT.

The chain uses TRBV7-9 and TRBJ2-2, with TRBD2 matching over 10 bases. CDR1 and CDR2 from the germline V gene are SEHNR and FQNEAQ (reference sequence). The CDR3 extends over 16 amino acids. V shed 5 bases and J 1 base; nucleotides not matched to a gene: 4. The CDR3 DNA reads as TGTGCCAGCAGCCGGAGCGGGGGGGGGAACACCGGGGAGCTGTTTTTT. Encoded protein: CASSRSGGGNTGELFF.

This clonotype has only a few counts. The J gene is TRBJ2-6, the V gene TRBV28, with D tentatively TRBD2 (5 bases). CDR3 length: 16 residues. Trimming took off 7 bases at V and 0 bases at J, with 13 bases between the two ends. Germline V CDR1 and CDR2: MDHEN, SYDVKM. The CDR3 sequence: CASTHLGSSGANVLTF. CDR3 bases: TGTGCCAGCACACACCTAGGGAGCTCTGGGGCCAACGTCCTGACTTTC.

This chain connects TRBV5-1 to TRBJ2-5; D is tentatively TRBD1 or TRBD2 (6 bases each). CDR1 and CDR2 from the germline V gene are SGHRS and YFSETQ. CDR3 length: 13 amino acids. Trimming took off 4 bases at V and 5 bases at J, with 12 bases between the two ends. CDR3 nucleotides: TGCGCCAGCAGCATGGGGGGCCGTGAGACCCAGTACTTC. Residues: CASSMGGRETQYF.

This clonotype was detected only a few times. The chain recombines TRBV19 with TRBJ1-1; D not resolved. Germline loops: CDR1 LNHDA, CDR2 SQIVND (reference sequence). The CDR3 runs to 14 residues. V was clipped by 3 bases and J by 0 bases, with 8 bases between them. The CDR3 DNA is TGTGCCAGTAGTATGGGTGAAGTGAACACTGAAGCTTTCTTT. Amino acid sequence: CASSMGEVNTEAFF.

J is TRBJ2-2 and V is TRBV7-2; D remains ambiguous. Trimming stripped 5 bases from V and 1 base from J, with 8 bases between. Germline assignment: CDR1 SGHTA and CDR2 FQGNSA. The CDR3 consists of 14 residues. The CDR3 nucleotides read TGTGCCAGCAGCGGAGACGGGAACACCGGGGAGCTGTTTTTT. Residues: CASSGDGNTGELFF.

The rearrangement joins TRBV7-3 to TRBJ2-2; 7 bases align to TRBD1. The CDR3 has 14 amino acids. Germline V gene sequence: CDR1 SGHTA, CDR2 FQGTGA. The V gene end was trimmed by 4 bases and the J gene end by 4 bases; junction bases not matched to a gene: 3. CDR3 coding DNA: TGTGCCAGCAGCTCCGGACAGGCCACCGGGGAGCTGTTTTTT. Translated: CASSSGQATGELFF.

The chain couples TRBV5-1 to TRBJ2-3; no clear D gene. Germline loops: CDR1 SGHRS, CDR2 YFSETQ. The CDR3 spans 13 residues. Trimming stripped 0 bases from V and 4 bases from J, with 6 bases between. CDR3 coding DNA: TGCGCCAGCAGCTTGGACCGACCAGATACGCAGTATTTT. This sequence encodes CASSLDRPDTQYF.

The CDR3 protein is CASRSDRPPSTDTQYF. CDR3 nucleotide sequence: TGTGCCAGCAGGTCAGACAGGCCACCTAGCACAGATACGCAGTATTTT. V is TRBV12-3 or TRBV12-4 and J is TRBJ2-3, with D possibly TRBD1 on 6 matching bases. V was cut by 6 bases and J by 0 bases, with 16 bases left in between. This CDR3 has 16 amino acids.

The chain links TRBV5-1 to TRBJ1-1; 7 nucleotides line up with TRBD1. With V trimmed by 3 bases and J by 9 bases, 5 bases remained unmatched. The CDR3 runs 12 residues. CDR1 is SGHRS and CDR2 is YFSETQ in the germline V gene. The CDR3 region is CASSSRQGQAFF. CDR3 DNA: TGCGCCAGCAGCTCTCGACAGGGACAAGCTTTCTTT.

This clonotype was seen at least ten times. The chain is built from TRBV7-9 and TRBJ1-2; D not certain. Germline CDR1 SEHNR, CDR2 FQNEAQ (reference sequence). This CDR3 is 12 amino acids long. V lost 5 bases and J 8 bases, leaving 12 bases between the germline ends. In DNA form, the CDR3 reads TGTGCCAGCAGCCGGATAACCGACGGCTACACCTTC. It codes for CASSRITDGYTF. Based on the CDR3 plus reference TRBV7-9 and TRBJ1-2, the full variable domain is DTGVSQNPRHKITKRGQNVTFRCDPISEHNRLYWYRQTLGQGPEFLTYFQNEAQLEKSRLLSDRFSAERPKGSFSTLEIQRTEQGDSAMYLCASSRITDGYTFGSGTRLTVV.

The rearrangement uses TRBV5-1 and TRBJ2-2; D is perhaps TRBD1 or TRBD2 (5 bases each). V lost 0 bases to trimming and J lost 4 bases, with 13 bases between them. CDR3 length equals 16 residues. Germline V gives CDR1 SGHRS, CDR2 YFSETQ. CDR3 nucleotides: TGCGCCAGCAGCTTGGCCGAGGGGCGAGGCACCGGGGAGCTGTTTTTT. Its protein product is CASSLAEGRGTGELFF.

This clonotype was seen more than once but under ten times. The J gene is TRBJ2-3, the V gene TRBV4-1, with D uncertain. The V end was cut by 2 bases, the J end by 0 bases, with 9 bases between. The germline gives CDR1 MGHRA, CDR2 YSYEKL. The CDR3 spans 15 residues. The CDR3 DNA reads TGCGCCAGCAGCCAAAGGTTCTCTAGCACAGATACGCAGTATTTT. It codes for CASSQRFSSTDTQYF.

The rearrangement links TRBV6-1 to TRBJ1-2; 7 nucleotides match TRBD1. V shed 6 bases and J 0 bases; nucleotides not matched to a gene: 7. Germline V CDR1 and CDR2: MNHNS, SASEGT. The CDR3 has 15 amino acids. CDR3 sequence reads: CASRAQGGANYGYTF. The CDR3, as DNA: TGTGCCAGCAGGGCTCAGGGGGGAGCTAACTATGGCTACACCTTC.

The CDR3 DNA follows: TGTGCCAGCAGCCTAACCGGGACAGGGGATTCACCCCTCCACTTT. Its translation: CASSLTGTGDSPLHF. The J gene is TRBJ1-6, the V gene TRBV9; 10 nucleotides match TRBD1. The V gene end was trimmed by 4 bases and the J gene end by 8 bases; junction bases not matched to a gene: 6. Germline V gives CDR1 SGDLS, CDR2 YYNGEE. The CDR3 is made up of 15 amino acids.

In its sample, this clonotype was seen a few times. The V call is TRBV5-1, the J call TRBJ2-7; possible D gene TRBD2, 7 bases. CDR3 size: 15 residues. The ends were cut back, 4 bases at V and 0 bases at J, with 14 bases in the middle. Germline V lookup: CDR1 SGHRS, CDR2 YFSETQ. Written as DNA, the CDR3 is TGCGCCAGCAGCCTAGGGGGGGCCTCCTCCTACGAGCAGTACTTC. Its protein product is CASSLGGASSYEQYF.

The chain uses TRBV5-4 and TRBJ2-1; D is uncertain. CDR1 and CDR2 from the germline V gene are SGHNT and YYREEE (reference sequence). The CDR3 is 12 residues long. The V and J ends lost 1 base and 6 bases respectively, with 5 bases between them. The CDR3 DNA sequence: TGTGCCAGCAGCTTGACTCTCAATGAGCAGTTCTTC. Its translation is CASSLTLNEQFF.

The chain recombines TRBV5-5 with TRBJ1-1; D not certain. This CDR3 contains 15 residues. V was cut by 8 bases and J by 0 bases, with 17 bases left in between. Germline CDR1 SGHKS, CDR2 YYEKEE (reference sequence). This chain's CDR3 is CARSRRLPVNTEAFF. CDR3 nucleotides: TGTGCCAGGAGCCGCAGGCTCCCAGTGAACACTGAAGCTTTCTTT.

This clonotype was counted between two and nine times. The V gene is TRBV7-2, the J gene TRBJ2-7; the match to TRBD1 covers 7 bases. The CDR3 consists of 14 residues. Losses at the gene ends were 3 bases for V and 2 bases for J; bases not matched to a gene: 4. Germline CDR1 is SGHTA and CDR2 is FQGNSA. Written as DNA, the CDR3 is TGTGCCAGCAGCTTTACCGACAGGGCCTACGAGCAGTACTTC. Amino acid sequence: CASSFTDRAYEQYF.

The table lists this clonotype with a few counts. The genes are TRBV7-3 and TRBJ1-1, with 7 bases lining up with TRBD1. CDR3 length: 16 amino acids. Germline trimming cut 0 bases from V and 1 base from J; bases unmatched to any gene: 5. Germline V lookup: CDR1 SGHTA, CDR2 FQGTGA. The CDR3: CASSLTPEGANTEAFF. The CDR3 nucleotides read TGTGCCAGCAGCTTAACGCCCGAGGGGGCGAACACTGAAGCTTTCTTT.

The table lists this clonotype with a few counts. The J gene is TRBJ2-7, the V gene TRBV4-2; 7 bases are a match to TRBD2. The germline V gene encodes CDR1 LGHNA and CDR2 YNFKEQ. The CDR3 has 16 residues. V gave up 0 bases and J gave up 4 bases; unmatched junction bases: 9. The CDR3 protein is CASSQDSGGMGYEQYF. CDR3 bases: TGTGCCAGCAGCCAAGATTCCGGGGGGATGGGGTACGAGCAGTACTTC.

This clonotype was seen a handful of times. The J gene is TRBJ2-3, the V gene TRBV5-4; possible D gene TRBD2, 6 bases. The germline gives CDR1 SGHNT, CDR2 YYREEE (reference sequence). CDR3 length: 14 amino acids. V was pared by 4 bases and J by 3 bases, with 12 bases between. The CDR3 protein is CASSRLDRTDTQYF. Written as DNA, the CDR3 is TGTGCCAGCAGCCGACTAGATAGGACAGATACGCAGTATTTT.

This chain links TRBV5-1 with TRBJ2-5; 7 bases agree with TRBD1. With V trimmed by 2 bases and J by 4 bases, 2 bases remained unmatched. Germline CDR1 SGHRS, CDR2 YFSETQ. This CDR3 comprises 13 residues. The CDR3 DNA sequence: TGCGCCAGCAGCTTAGAGGGGGCAGAGACCCAGTACTTC. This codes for CASSLEGAETQYF.

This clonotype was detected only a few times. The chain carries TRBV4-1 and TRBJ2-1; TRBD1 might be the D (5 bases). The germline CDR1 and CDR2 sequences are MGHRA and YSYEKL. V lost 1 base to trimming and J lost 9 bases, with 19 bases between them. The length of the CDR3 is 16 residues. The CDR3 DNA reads TGCGCCAGCAGCCAAGGAATCCAGGGAATATCTGGTGAGCAGTTCTTC. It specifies CASSQGIQGISGEQFF.

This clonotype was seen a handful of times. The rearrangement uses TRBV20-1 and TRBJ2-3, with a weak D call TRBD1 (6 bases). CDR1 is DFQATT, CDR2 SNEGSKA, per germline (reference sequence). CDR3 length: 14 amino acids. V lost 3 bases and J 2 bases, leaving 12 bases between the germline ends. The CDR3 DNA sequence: TGCAGTGCTAGGAGGGGGAGACTCACAGATACGCAGTATTTT. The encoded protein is CSARRGRLTDTQYF.